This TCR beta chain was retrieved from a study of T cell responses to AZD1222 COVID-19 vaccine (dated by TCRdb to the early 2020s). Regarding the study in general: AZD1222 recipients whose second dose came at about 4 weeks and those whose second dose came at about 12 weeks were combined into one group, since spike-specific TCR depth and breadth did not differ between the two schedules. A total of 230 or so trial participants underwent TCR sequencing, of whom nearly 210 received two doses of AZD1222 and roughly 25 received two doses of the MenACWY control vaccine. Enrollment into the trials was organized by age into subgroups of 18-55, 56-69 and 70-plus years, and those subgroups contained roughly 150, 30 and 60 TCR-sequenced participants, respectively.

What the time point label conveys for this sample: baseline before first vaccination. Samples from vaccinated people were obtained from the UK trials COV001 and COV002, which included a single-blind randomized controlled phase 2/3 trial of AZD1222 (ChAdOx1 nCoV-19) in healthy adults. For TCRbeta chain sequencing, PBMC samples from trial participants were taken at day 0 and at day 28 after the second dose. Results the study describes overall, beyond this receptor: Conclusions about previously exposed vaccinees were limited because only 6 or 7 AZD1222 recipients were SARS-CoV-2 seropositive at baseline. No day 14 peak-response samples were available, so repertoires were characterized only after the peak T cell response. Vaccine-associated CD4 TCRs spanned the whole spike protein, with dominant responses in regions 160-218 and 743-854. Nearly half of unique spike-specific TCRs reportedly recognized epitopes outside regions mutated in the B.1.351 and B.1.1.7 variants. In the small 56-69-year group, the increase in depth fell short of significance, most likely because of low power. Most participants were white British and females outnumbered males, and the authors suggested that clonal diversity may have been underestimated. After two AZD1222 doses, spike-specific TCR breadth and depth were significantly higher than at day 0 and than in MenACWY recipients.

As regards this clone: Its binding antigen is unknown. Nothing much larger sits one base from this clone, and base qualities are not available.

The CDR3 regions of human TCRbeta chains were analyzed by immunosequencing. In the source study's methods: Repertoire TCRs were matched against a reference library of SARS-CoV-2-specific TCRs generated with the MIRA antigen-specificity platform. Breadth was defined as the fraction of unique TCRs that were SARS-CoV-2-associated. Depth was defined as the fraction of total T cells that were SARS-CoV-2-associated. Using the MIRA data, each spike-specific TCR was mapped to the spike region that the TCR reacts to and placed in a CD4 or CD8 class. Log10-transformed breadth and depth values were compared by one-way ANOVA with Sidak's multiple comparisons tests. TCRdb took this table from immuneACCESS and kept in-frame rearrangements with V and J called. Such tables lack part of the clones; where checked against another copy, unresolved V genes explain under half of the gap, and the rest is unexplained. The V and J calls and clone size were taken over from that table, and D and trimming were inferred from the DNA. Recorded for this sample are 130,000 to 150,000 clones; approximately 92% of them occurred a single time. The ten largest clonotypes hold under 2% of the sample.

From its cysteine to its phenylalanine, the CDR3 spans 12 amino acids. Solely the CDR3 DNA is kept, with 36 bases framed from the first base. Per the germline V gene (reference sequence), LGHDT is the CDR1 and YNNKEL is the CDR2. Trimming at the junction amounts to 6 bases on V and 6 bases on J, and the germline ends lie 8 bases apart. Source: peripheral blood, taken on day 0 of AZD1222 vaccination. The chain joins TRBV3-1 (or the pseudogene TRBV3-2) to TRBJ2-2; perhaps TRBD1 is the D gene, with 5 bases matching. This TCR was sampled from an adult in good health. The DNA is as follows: TGTGCCAGCAGTCCAGGGTCCGGGGAGCTGTTTTTT. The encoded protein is CASSPGSGELFF.